This T cell receptor (beta chain) appears in the sequencing data of a study of PD-L1 blockade in urothelial cancer. Study background: It was at 3 weeks (second dose) and 6 weeks after treatment start that blood was analyzed.

Synthetically made TCR analog templates were put into each PCR as spikes. Generated by immunoSEQ multiplex PCR, the TCRdb table keeps only in-frame clones and is missing some. The table lists 130,000 or so clones, roughly 84% of them singletons. Time point: pretreatment peripheral blood. A total of 1 to 8 samples per patient were collected pretreatment and on-treatment. CDR3 size: 16 residues. The ends lost 4 bases at V and 3 bases at J; junction bases unmatched: 5. Germline CDR1 SGHTA, CDR2 FQGNSA. V usage is TRBV7-2 and J usage is TRBJ1-3, with TRBD1 identical over 11 bases. The input for sequencing was PBMCs, taken around atezolizumab (anti-PD-L1) treatment. This TCR was sampled from a man aged 50-60 years with urothelial cancer. The CDR3 region has the DNA TGTGCCAGCAGCTCCGCGGGACAGGGGGTTGGAAACACCATATATTTT. Translating it yields CASSSAGQGVGNTIYF.